This T cell receptor (beta chain) was recorded in a study of control samples from healthy donors and cancer patients. The germline gives CDR1 SSHAT, CDR2 FNYEAQ (reference sequence). The CDR3 totals 15 residues. Produced via immunoSEQ multiplex PCR; TCRdb's table is partial and in-frame only. This table holds about 150,000 clones, 90% to 95% found once. Points on this clone: One end of the junction fails to match germline, which may point to a read error.

The source material was blood. The chain has TRBV7-7 and TRBJ2-3; 9 bases match TRBD1. The receptor was derived from a young man in good health. The CDR3 loop is CASSRTGVSTDTQYF. CDR3 nucleotide sequence: TGTGCTAGCAGCCGGACAGGGGTGAGCACAGATACGCAGTATTTT. Drawing the rest from reference TRBV7-7 and TRBJ2-3, the complete variable domain is GAGVSQSPRYKVTKRGQDVTLRCDPISSHATLYWYQQALGQGPEFLTYFNYEAQPDKSGLPSDRFSAERPEGSISTLTIQRTEQRDSAMYRCASSRTGVSTDTQYFGPGTRLTVL.